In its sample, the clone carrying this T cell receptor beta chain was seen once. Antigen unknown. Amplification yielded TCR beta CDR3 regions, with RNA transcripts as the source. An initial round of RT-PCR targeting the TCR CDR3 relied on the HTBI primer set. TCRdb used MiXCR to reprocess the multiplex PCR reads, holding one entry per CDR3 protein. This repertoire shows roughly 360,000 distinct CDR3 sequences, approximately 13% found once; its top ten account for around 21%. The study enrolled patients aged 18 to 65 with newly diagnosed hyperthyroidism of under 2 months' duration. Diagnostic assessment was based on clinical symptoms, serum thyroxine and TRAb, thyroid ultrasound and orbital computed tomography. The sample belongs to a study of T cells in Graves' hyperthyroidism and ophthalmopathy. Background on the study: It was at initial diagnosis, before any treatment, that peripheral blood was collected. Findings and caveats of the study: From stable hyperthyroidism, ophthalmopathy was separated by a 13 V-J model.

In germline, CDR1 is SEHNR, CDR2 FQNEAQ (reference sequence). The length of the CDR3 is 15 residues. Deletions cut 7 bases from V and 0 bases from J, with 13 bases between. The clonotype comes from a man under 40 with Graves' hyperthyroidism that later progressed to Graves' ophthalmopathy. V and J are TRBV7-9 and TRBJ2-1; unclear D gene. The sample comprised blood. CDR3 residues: CASTPPFSSYNEQFF. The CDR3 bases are TGTGCCAGCACCCCGCCCTTCAGCTCCTACAATGAGCAGTTCTTC.